The clone carrying this T cell receptor (beta chain) has ten or more counts. A much more abundant neighbour one base away suggests this may be a read error. The data were obtained in a study of metastatic and nonmetastatic thyroid tumors. Using MiXCR, TCRdb reanalyzed the PCR reads. The sample consists of 43,000 or so clones, less than 20% of them appearing once. The entire patient cohort was treatment-naive prior to thyroid surgery. This TCR was recovered from a female donor with papillary thyroid cancer or a benign thyroid nodule (not recorded which). Some clones in this sample may be carry-over from other donors' samples. The sample consisted of blood.

CDR3 nucleotide sequence: TGCAGTGCTAGAACTAGCAGGAACTCCTACGAGCAGTACTTC. Translating it yields CSARTSRNSYEQYF. The chain carries TRBV20-1 and TRBJ2-7; possible D gene TRBD2, 6 bases. Trimming removed 2 bases at V and 0 bases at J, with 11 bases between. From germline, CDR1 is DFQATT and CDR2 SNEGSKA (reference sequence). The CDR3 loop spans 14 amino acids.